A selection of T cell receptor beta chains follows, all from one sample in a study of blood T cell repertoires in COVID-19. Clones were read by immunoSEQ multiplex PCR, and TCRdb kept only the in-frame ones, dropping some. Here the sample spans approximately 52,000 clones, 85% to 90% being singletons. The sequenced sample consisted of peripheral blood. The receptors derive from a man in his 70s with acute or convalescent COVID-19. The CDR3 runs from the conserved cysteine through the conserved F or W. A D gene is named only where the DNA matches it firmly. Clone size is not always given. Where it is, it says once, few, many or a class for expanded clones.

v_call	j_call	d_call	clone_size	cdr3_nt	cdr3_aa
TRBV4-2	TRBJ2-7	.	.	TGTGCCAGCAGCCAAGGAAACAGGGTCCACGAGCAGTACTTC	CASSQGNRVHEQYF
TRBV19	TRBJ2-1	TRBD2	.	TGTGCCAGTAGTATTACTAGCGGGGGGGCCCGGCAGTTCTTC	CASSITSGGARQFF
TRBV6-5	TRBJ2-3	TRBD1	.	TGTGCCATTGGACAGGGGACTGGGGGTACGCAGTATTTT	CAIGQGTGGTQYF
TRBV4-3	TRBJ1-5	TRBD1	.	TGCGCCAGCAGCCAAGCACCGGGACAGGGGGATTATAGCAATCAGCCCCAGCATTTT	CASSQAPGQGDYSNQPQHF
TRBV3-1/TRBV3-2	TRBJ2-7	.	.	TGTGCCAGCAGTCAACGGGGTTGGCAGTACTTC	CASSQRGWQYF
TRBV27	TRBJ2-1	TRBD2	.	TGTGCCAGCAAGAGAACTAGCGGCTACAATGAGCAGTTCTTC	CASKRTSGYNEQFF
TRBV11-2	TRBJ2-2	.	.	TGTGCCAGCAGTGTACGACAGACCGCCACCGGGGAGCTGTTTTTT	CASSVRQTATGELFF
TRBV19	TRBJ1-5	TRBD1	.	TGTGCCAGTTTTTCGCCGGGACAGGGGCATCAGCCCCAGCATTTT	CASFSPGQGHQPQHF
TRBV6-2/TRBV6-3	TRBJ2-1	.	.	TGTGCCAGCAGTTACTCGAGTCTAGACCCCTACAATGAGCAGTTCTTC	CASSYSSLDPYNEQFF
TRBV28	TRBJ2-2	TRBD2	.	TGTGCCAGCAGCAAAGCGGGGGGCCGTGGCGGGGAGCTGTTTTTT	CASSKAGGRGGELFF
TRBV7-9	TRBJ1-5	.	.	TGTGCCAGCAGCGTCTCCGGGGAGGGGGATCAGCCCCAGCATTTT	CASSVSGEGDQPQHF
TRBV4-3	TRBJ1-5	TRBD1	.	TGCGCCAGCAGCCGAGGGACAGGGGAAAGTGGCCAGCCCCAGCATTTT	CASSRGTGESGQPQHF
TRBV2	TRBJ2-1	.	.	TGTGCCAGCAGTTCTAAGAGGGGGAATGAGCAGTTCTTC	CASSSKRGNEQFF
TRBV18	TRBJ1-1	.	once	TGTGCCAGCTCACCCGGACAGTCGATTGAAGCTTTCTTT	CASSPGQSIEAFF
TRBV19	TRBJ2-2	.	.	TGTGCCAGTAGTCCCCAGGACAGTCCTACCGGGGAGCTGTTTTTT	CASSPQDSPTGELFF
TRBV19	TRBJ1-2	.	.	TGTGCCAGTTGCCCCAGGGCTGCCTATGGCTACACCTTC	CASCPRAAYGYTF
TRBV7-9	TRBJ1-2	TRBD1	.	TGTGCCAGCAGCTTAGCATCCGGGGGACAGGTTAATGGCTACACCTTC	CASSLASGGQVNGYTF
TRBV6-6	TRBJ1-4	.	.	TGTGCCAGCAGTTACGGGGGAGGATCCGGATCGGAACTGTTTTTT	CASSYGGGSGSELFF
TRBV28	TRBJ1-3	TRBD1	once	TGTGCCAGCAGTTATTGGACAGGGGACTCTGGAAACACCATATATTTT	CASSYWTGDSGNTIYF
TRBV5-1	TRBJ1-3	.	.	TGCGCCAGCAGCTCAGGACTCTCTGGAAACACCATATATTTT	CASSSGLSGNTIYF
TRBV18	TRBJ1-5	.	.	TGTGCCAGCTCACGGGACGTAACAGGGAGCCAGCCCCAGCATTTT	CASSRDVTGSQPQHF
TRBV29-1	TRBJ2-1	.	.	TGCAGCGTGCGTCCGGGAGAGCGGGAGTTCTTC	CSVRPGEREFF
TRBV7-2	TRBJ1-4	.	.	TGTGCCAGCAGCTTAGAAACGGGACTGCTGAATGAAAAACTGTTTTTT	CASSLETGLLNEKLFF
TRBV6-6	TRBJ1-3	.	once	TGTGCCAGCAGTTACCTCCTCTCTGGAAACACCATATATTTT	CASSYLLSGNTIYF
TRBV4-1	TRBJ1-1	.	.	TGCGCCAGCAGCCAAACGGGTTACGAAGCTTTCTTT	CASSQTGYEAFF
TRBV5-1	TRBJ2-3	.	.	TGCGCCAGCAGCTTGGCCGGTCGAGCAGGGGCCACAGATACGCAGTATTTT	CASSLAGRAGATDTQYF
TRBV5-1	TRBJ2-2	.	.	TGCGCCAGCAGCTTGGGGCCCGGGACAATCACCGGGGAGCTGTTTTTT	CASSLGPGTITGELFF
TRBV7-7	TRBJ2-5	TRBD1	.	TGTGCCAGCAGCGGGGGACAGGGGCCCCAAGAGACCCAGTACTTC	CASSGGQGPQETQYF
TRBV19	TRBJ2-3	TRBD2	.	TGTGCCAGTAGCGGGGGGGTCGGAGATACGCAGTATTTT	CASSGGVGDTQYF
TRBV5-1	TRBJ2-2	.	.	TGCGCCAGCAGCTCCTCTCAGTCCACCGGGGAGCTGTTTTTT	CASSSSQSTGELFF
TRBV7-9	TRBJ2-1	.	few	TGTGCCAGCACTTCTCTCGGGTACAATGAGCAGTTCTTC	CASTSLGYNEQFF
TRBV5-1	TRBJ1-2	.	.	TGCGCCAGCAGCCCCACAGGGATAGGAGGAGGCTACACCTTC	CASSPTGIGGGYTF
TRBV3-1/TRBV3-2	TRBJ1-3	.	.	TGTGCCAGCAGTCGGGGGAGTGGAAACACCATATATTTT	CASSRGSGNTIYF
TRBV3-1/TRBV3-2	TRBJ2-1	TRBD2	.	TGTGCCAGCAGCTCGACACCCGCTAGCGGATCCTACAATGAGCAGTTCTTC	CASSSTPASGSYNEQFF
TRBV7-2	TRBJ1-2	.	.	TGTGCCAGCAGCTTAGGCTCAGGGCCTCCCTATGGCTACACCTTC	CASSLGSGPPYGYTF
TRBV5-4	TRBJ2-1	TRBD2	.	TGTGCCAGCAGCCCTGGTATCGGCGGGAGAGTCAACAATGAGCAGTTCTTC	CASSPGIGGRVNNEQFF
TRBV7-9	TRBJ1-6	.	.	TGTGCCAGCAGCTTACCCGAGGTCAATTCACCCCTCCACTTT	CASSLPEVNSPLHF
TRBV18	TRBJ1-2	.	.	TGTGCCAGCTCACCAGGCTCCATTGGACAGCCGACAGTAAACTATGGCTACACCTTC	CASSPGSIGQPTVNYGYTF
TRBV6-4	TRBJ2-3	.	medium-sized	TGTGCCAGCAGTGACTCGACAACAGATACGCAGTATTTT	CASSDSTTDTQYF
TRBV2	TRBJ2-5	TRBD2	.	TGTGCCAGCAGTGAGGGACCGTCTCATAGCGGGCAAGAGACCCAGTACTTC	CASSEGPSHSGQETQYF
TRBV11-2	TRBJ2-4	TRBD1	.	TGTGCCAGCAGCGAAGACAGGGGCGGAAACATTCAGTACTTC	CASSEDRGGNIQYF